The clone carrying this T cell receptor beta chain was detected ten times or more. Germline V gene sequence: CDR1 LNHNV, CDR2 YYDKDF (reference sequence). The CDR3 length is 16 residues. V lost 0 bases and J 6 bases, leaving 14 bases between the germline ends. These data come from a study of naive and memory T cell subsets. Treatment denoted: skin biopsy from saline-injected control site (resident skin T cells). Unsorted total RNA, about 1 to 1,100 ng, was DNase treated before reverse transcription. Biopsies came from saline-injected skin sites and sampled resident skin T cells. Ligated cDNA underwent four rounds of PCR with nested alpha and beta constant region primers and SP2. MiXCR, applied by TCRdb to the UMI-ligation and nested PCR reads, yields one record per CDR3 protein. This sample yields over 2,000 distinct CDR3 sequences, of which 4.1% are seen a single time; 19% belongs to the top ten.

The chain recombines TRBV15 with TRBJ1-4; D is unclear. This clonotype was obtained from an adult in good health. This specimen consisted of skin, obtained from a saline injection site in the skin. The CDR3 here is CATSRDVSLRHEKLFF. The CDR3 DNA reads TGTGCCACCAGCAGAGATGTAAGCCTCAGGCATGAAAAACTGTTTTTT.